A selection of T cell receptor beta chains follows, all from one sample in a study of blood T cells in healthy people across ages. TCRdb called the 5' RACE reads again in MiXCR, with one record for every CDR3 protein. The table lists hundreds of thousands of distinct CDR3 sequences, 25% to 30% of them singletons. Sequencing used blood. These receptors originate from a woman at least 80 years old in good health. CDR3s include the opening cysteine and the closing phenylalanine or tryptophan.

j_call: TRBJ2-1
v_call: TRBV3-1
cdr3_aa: CASSQMAVRIYNEQFF

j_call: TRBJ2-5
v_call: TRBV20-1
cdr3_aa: CSARLAGVDTQYF

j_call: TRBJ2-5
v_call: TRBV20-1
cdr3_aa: CSATELKGQETQYF

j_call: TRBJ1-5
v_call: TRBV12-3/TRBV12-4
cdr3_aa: CASSLGGKNQPQHF

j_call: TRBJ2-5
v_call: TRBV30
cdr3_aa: CAWSVLRTSGGVETQYF

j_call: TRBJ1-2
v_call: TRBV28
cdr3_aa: CASSLQGRASGYTF

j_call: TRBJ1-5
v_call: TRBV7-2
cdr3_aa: CASSLGSGCSQPQHF

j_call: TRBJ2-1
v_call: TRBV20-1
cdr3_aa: CSALLRGGSSYNEQFF

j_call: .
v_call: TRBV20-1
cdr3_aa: CSALLVDTETQYF

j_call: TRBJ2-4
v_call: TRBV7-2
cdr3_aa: CASSPDSKNIQYF

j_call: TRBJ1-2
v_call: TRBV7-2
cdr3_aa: CASSLAPRSGYTF

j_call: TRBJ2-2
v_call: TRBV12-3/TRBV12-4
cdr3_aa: CASSFHTGELFF

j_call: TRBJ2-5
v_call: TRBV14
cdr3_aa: CASSPRLAGKQETQYF

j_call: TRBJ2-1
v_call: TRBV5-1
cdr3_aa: CASSLGPGEREQFF

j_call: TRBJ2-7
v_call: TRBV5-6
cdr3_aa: CASSKRGGTYEQYF

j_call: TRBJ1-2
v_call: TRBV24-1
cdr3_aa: CATRGTPGDGYTF

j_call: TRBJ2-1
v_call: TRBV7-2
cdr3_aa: CASSLWRSSYNEQFF

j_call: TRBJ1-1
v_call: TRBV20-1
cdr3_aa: CSARGAGQGLDTEAFF

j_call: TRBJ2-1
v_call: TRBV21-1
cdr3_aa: CASSTRQVKFF

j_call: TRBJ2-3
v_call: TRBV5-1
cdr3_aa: CASSLQAGTDTQYF

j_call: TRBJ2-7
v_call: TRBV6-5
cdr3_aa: CASRGRDRVSYEQYF

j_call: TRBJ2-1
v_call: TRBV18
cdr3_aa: CASSPTAQGGNEQFF